The 25 T cell receptor beta chains below all came from one sample that was sequenced in a study of T-cell memory formation after mild COVID-19. TCRdb re-analysed the 5' RACE reads in MiXCR, keeping a single row per CDR3 protein. The repertoire holds roughly 450,000 distinct CDR3 sequences, 15% to 20% seen once, with about 12% in the top ten. What was sequenced was PBMCs or a T cell subset sorted from them (not recorded which). These receptors came from an adult woman who had mild COVID-19 (a few samples of this study predate the infection). Cell type and time point are not known.

This clonotype was seen a few times. The chain combines TRBV11-2 with TRBJ2-7; D perhaps matches TRBD2 (5 bases). This CDR3 is 14 amino acids long. V lost 5 bases and J 2 bases, leaving 13 bases between the germline ends. Germline CDR1 and CDR2: SGHAT and FQNNGV. As DNA, the CDR3 is TGTGCCAGCAGCGACCGAGCGGCCACCTACGAGCAGTACTTC. It is translated as CASSDRAATYEQYF.

This clonotype was seen ten or more times. This chain uses TRBV12-3 or TRBV12-4 with TRBJ1-2; D is possibly TRBD1 (5 bases). There are 15 residues in the CDR3. V gave up 2 bases and J gave up 3 bases, with 13 bases separating them. CDR3 DNA sequence: TGTGCCAGCAGTTTAACGGGACCAACGGACTATGGCTACACCTTC. It translates to CASSLTGPTDYGYTF.

This rearrangement joins TRBV10-3 to TRBJ2-7; D possibly corresponds to TRBD2 (6 bases). CDR1 and CDR2 from the germline V gene are ENHRY and SYGVKD. The CDR3 runs to 15 residues. V dropped 0 bases and J dropped 0 bases, with 9 bases sitting between them. In DNA, the CDR3 is TGTGCCATCAGTGAGTCGCCCGGGAGCTCCTACGAGCAGTACTTC. It encodes CAISESPGSSYEQYF.

This clonotype occurred a few times. V is TRBV5-1 and J is TRBJ2-1; TRBD2 matches 13 bases. CDR1 and CDR2 (germline): SGHRS, YFSETQ. Losses at the gene ends were 4 bases for V and 9 bases for J; bases not matched to a gene: 7. CDR3 length: 15 amino acids. CDR3 sequence reads: CASSPGLAGPSEQFF. The DNA of the CDR3 is TGCGCCAGCAGCCCGGGACTAGCGGGGCCCAGTGAGCAGTTCTTC.

The chain joins TRBV15 to TRBJ2-3, with D possibly TRBD1 on 6 matching bases. Germline CDR1 reads LNHNV; CDR2 reads YYDKDF (reference sequence). This CDR3 region has 16 residues. Trimming stripped 5 bases from V and 7 bases from J, with 22 bases between. CDR3 loop: CATSRRTDSSAYTQYF. DNA of the CDR3: TGTGCCACCAGCCGACGGACAGATTCAAGTGCATATACGCAGTATTTT.

In this sample, this clonotype turned up many times. The chain links TRBV20-1 to TRBJ2-7; possibly TRBD2 for D (6 bases). The CDR3 extends over 12 amino acids. V lost 7 bases to trimming and J lost 0 bases, with 10 bases between them. Per germline, CDR1 DFQATT and CDR2 SNEGSKA (reference sequence). The DNA for the CDR3 is TGCAGTGTCCTGCGGGGCTCCTACGAGCAGTACTTC. This encodes CSVLRGSYEQYF.

This rearrangement joins TRBV20-1 to TRBJ1-1, with D possibly matching TRBD1 (5 bases). The CDR3 is 14 amino acids. CDR1 is DFQATT and CDR2 is SNEGSKA in the germline V gene (reference sequence). V gave up 7 bases and J gave up 1 base, with 16 bases separating them. Here the CDR3 DNA reads TGCAGTGACCGTGCAGGGCGCGAGAACACTGAAGCTTTCTTT. Translating gives CSDRAGRENTEAFF.

This sequence joins TRBV24-1 and TRBJ1-2, with 9 bases that match TRBD1. The germline V gene encodes CDR1 KGHDR and CDR2 SFDVKD. Trimming removed 3 bases from V and 2 bases from J; junction bases left unmatched: 9. The CDR3 runs 17 residues. CDR3 in amino acids: CATSDPPRQGGNYGYTF. Here the CDR3 DNA reads TGTGCCACCAGTGATCCCCCCAGACAGGGGGGAAACTATGGCTACACCTTC.

This clonotype was seen a handful of times. The chain recombines TRBV20-1 with TRBJ2-7; 12 nucleotides match TRBD2. Germline V gene data show CDR1 as DFQATT and CDR2 as SNEGSKA (reference sequence). Trimming at V came to 0 bases and at J to 5 bases, leaving 5 bases not matched to a gene. The CDR3 runs 15 residues. The CDR3: CSARDRLAGADEQYF. CDR3 bases: TGCAGTGCTAGAGATCGACTAGCGGGAGCGGACGAGCAGTACTTC.

The chain joins TRBV20-1 to TRBJ1-3, with D maybe TRBD1 (5 bases). This CDR3 comprises 14 residues. Trimming took 3 bases from V and 6 from J, leaving 15 bases between them. The germline gives CDR1 DFQATT, CDR2 SNEGSKA (reference sequence). CDR3 sequence reads: CSASKGSEANTIYF. CDR3 DNA sequence: TGCAGTGCTAGTAAGGGGTCCGAGGCAAACACCATATATTTT.

This clonotype came up a few times. V usage is TRBV12-3 or TRBV12-4 and J usage is TRBJ1-6; 8 nucleotides line up with TRBD1. The CDR3 runs to 13 residues. The V segment lost 5 bases and the J segment 10 bases; nucleotides outside the gene matches: 4. The CDR3 loop is CASSQTGDSPLHF. The CDR3 region has the DNA TGTGCCAGCAGTCAGACAGGGGACTCACCCCTCCACTTT.

This chain connects TRBV5-8 to TRBJ2-1; D gene ambiguous. V lost 0 bases and J lost 9, with 10 bases in between. Germline V lookup: CDR1 SGHTS, CDR2 YDEGEE. There are 13 residues in the CDR3. CDR3 nucleotides: TGTGCCAGCAGCTTGGGGGCAGGTGTTGAGCAGTTCTTC. Protein sequence: CASSLGAGVEQFF.

In its sample, this clonotype was seen a few times. The chain links TRBV7-9 to TRBJ2-1, with D maybe TRBD1 (5 bases). The CDR3 totals 13 residues. The germline gives CDR1 SEHNR, CDR2 FQNEAQ (reference sequence). Trimming left V 5 bases short and J 6 bases short, with 11 bases between. CDR3 residues: CASSPKGSNEQFF. The CDR3 DNA follows: TGTGCCAGCAGCCCCAAGGGGTCCAATGAGCAGTTCTTC.

This clonotype was detected once. The J gene is TRBJ2-7, the V gene TRBV12-3 or TRBV12-4; TRBD1 matches at 7 bases. The CDR3 length is 16 residues. V lost 5 bases and J lost 2; bases outside the gene matches: 12. The CDR3: CASSPEPWTGAYEQYF. Written as DNA, the CDR3 is TGTGCCAGCAGTCCCGAGCCTTGGACAGGTGCCTACGAGCAGTACTTC.

This clonotype was recorded a few times. The chain carries TRBV4-2 and TRBJ2-5; D is possibly TRBD2 (7 bases). The germline CDR1 and CDR2 sequences are LGHNA and YNFKEQ. The CDR3 has 14 residues. V gave up 4 bases and J gave up 5 bases, with 14 bases separating them. CDR3 loop: CASSRTEGGETQYF. The CDR3, as DNA: TGTGCCAGCAGCCGGACGGAGGGGGGGGAGACCCAGTACTTC.

V and J are TRBV19 and TRBJ1-5; D not resolved. This CDR3 is 16 amino acids long. V was pared by 7 bases and J by 7 bases, with 23 bases between. In germline, CDR1 is LNHDA, CDR2 SQIVND (reference sequence). The CDR3 spells CASTPMDRTSGQPQHF. The CDR3 DNA sequence: TGTGCCAGTACCCCTATGGACCGAACCAGCGGGCAGCCCCAGCATTTT.

CDR3 sequence reads: CASSPRQGRNQPQHF. CDR3 DNA: TGTGCCAGCAGTCCCCGACAGGGCCGCAATCAGCCCCAGCATTTT. This chain uses TRBV6-5 with TRBJ1-5; 7 nucleotides line up with TRBD1. V was pared by 5 bases and J by 2 bases, with 6 bases of the junction left unmatched. The CDR3 covers 15 residues. CDR1 is MNHEY, CDR2 SVGAGI, per germline.

The CDR3: CASSLQWGGHNEQFF. In DNA, the CDR3 is TGTGCCAGCAGCTTACAGTGGGGGGGGCACAATGAGCAGTTCTTC. The J gene is TRBJ2-1, the V gene TRBV7-6, with D maybe TRBD2 (7 bases). The CDR3 has 15 residues. The germline CDR1 and CDR2 sequences are SGHVS and FNYEAQ. V was pared by 2 bases and J by 5 bases, with 13 bases between.

The chain carries TRBV5-4 and TRBJ2-2; the match to TRBD1 covers 9 bases. CDR3 size: 15 residues. With 3 bases clipped from V and 4 bases from J, the junction kept 4 bases outside the gene matches. CDR1 is SGHNT, CDR2 YYREEE, per germline (reference sequence). In nucleotides, the CDR3 is TGTGCCAGCAGCTCCGGACAGGGGATCACCGGGGAGCTGTTTTTT. Translated: CASSSGQGITGELFF.

This clonotype showed up just once. V usage is TRBV5-1 and J usage is TRBJ2-1, with TRBD1 identical over 10 bases. This CDR3 is built from 16 residues. CDR1 is SGHRS, CDR2 YFSETQ, per germline. V lost 0 bases, J lost 9 bases, and 9 bases stayed unmatched. The CDR3 protein is CASSLGGTGVFGEQFF. The DNA of the CDR3 is TGCGCCAGCAGCTTGGGTGGGACAGGGGTTTTCGGTGAGCAGTTCTTC. Drawing the rest from reference TRBV5-1 and TRBJ2-1, the complete variable domain is KAGVTQTPRYLIKTRGQQVTLSCSPISGHRSVSWYQQTPGQGLQFLFEYFSETQRNKGNFPGRFSGRQFSNSRSEMNVSTLELGDSALYLCASSLGGTGVFGEQFFGPGTRLTVL.

The rearrangement links TRBV20-1 to TRBJ2-5, with a weak D call TRBD2 (6 bases). CDR1 is DFQATT and CDR2 is SNEGSKA in the germline V gene (reference sequence). V gave up 0 bases and J gave up 2 bases, with 13 bases separating them. The CDR3 totals 15 residues. The CDR3 coding sequence is TGCAGTGCTAGAGATATGCGGGGCCGGCAAGAGACCCAGTACTTC. It is translated as CSARDMRGRQETQYF.

The table lists this clonotype with a few counts. The chain links TRBV7-9 to TRBJ2-1; TRBD2 matches at 12 bases. CDR3 size: 20 residues. The J segment lost 0 bases and the V segment lost 4 bases, leaving 13 bases of the junction unmatched. Germline-derived CDR1 and CDR2 are SEHNR and FQNEAQ (reference sequence). CDR3 sequence reads: CASSSSELAGGPYSYNEQFF. CDR3 bases: TGTGCCAGCAGCTCCTCAGAACTAGCGGGAGGTCCTTACTCCTACAATGAGCAGTTCTTC.

This clonotype was counted only a few times. The chain recombines TRBV7-8 with TRBJ1-2; TRBD1 is a possible D gene (5 bases). Germline assignment: CDR1 SGHVS and CDR2 FQNEAQ. V lost 2 bases to trimming and J lost 8 bases, with 12 bases between them. This CDR3 contains 13 residues. Here the CDR3 DNA reads TGTGCCAGCAGCTTAATGGGGCGCGAAGGCTACACCTTC. Translation gives CASSLMGREGYTF. The complete variable domain, with remaining parts taken from reference TRBV7-8 and TRBJ1-2, reads GAGVSQSPRYKVAKRGQDVALRCDPISGHVSLFWYQQALGQGPEFLTYFQNEAQLDKSGLPSDRFFAERPEGSVSTLKIQRTQQEDSAVYLCASSLMGREGYTFGSGTRLTVV.

The gene calls are TRBV20-1 and TRBJ2-2; D is possibly TRBD2 (7 bases). The CDR3 totals 15 residues. CDR1 is DFQATT, CDR2 SNEGSKA, per germline (reference sequence). Deletions cut 5 bases from V and 4 bases from J, with 17 bases between. The CDR3 nucleotides are TGCAGTGCTCGAACCGGGGGGCGGAGCACCGGGGAGCTGTTTTTT. Its protein product is CSARTGGRSTGELFF.

This clonotype was seen a handful of times. J is TRBJ1-6 and V is TRBV18; 7 positions agree with TRBD1. The CDR3 contains 17 residues. Per germline, CDR1 KGHSH and CDR2 LQKENI. V trimming: 2 bases; J trimming: 0 bases; junction bases outside the gene matches: 4. The CDR3: CASSPTTGRSYNSPLHF. In DNA, the CDR3 is TGTGCCAGCTCACCAACGACAGGGCGCTCCTATAATTCACCCCTCCACTTT.